This TCR beta chain was found in a study of regulatory T cells in long-lasting Graves disease. Sample time point: newly diagnosed GD, antithyroid drugs for less than 3 months. Generation of the TCR library employed RNA extracted from PBMCs. Researchers made TCR beta libraries by using iRepertoire HTBI primers and running Arm-PCR on CDR3 regions. TCRdb re-derived calls from the multiplex PCR reads in MiXCR, one entry per CDR3 protein. Of 420,000 or so distinct CDR3 sequences listed, roughly 17% were seen once; the top ten hold roughly 23%. This CDR3 is 14 amino acids long. V was clipped by 6 bases and J by 3 bases; unmatched bases: 6. This same sample was also taken into another study, of T cells in Graves' hyperthyroidism and ophthalmopathy. As reported in that work: Ophthalmopathy was told apart from stable hyperthyroidism by a 13 V-J model.

Sample: peripheral blood mononuclear cells (PBMCs), taken at new diagnosis, from a patient treated with antithyroid drugs. V is TRBV12-3 or TRBV12-4 and J is TRBJ2-3; 7 bases match TRBD2. The receptor's source is a woman under 30 with Graves disease. CDR3 sequence (DNA): TGTGCCAGCAGGTGGGCGGGAGAGACAGATACGCAGTATTTT. This gives the protein CASRWAGETDTQYF.